The 26 T cell receptor beta chains below come from one sample, sequenced in a study of blood T cells in healthy people across ages. Sample-barcoded 5' priming and a J-beta primer mix drove a second PCR of roughly 7 to 11 cycles. TCRdb recomputed calls from the 5' RACE reads with MiXCR, one row per CDR3 protein. The repertoire holds under 800,000 distinct CDR3 sequences, with around a fifth as singletons. Source material: blood. These receptors were collected from a man between 65 and 85 years old in good health.

The V and J genes are TRBV25-1 and TRBJ1-2; weak D call: TRBD1 (5 bases). In germline, CDR1 is MGHDK, CDR2 SYGVNS. V lost 3 bases and J lost 3, with 5 bases in between. The CDR3 is 12 amino acids. The CDR3 sequence is CASSDRDYGYTF. The CDR3 region has the DNA TGTGCCAGCAGTGACAGGGACTATGGCTACACCTTC.

This clonotype came up a few times. The J gene is TRBJ2-2, the V gene TRBV7-8; TRBD1 is a possible D gene (6 bases). There are 15 residues in the CDR3. CDR1 and CDR2 (germline): SGHVS, FQNEAQ. Trimming cost V 4 bases and J 4 bases, with 13 bases left between them. The CDR3 bases are TGTGCCAGCAGCTCCCTGGACAGCCTCACCGGGGAGCTGTTTTTT. The encoded protein is CASSSLDSLTGELFF.

This clonotype has only a few counts. J is TRBJ2-3 and V is TRBV7-9; TRBD2 is a possible D gene (6 bases). Germline CDR1 reads SEHNR; CDR2 reads FQNEAQ (reference sequence). Trimming stripped 5 bases from V and 0 bases from J, with 9 bases between. There are 14 residues in the CDR3. CDR3 DNA sequence: TGTGCCAGCAGCACCGGGACTAGCACAGATACGCAGTATTTT. Residues: CASSTGTSTDTQYF.

The gene calls are TRBV13 and TRBJ2-5, with a possible D match to TRBD1 (6 bases). V dropped 4 bases and J dropped 4 bases, with 10 bases sitting between them. Looked up from germline, CDR1 is PRHDT and CDR2 is FYEKMQ (reference sequence). The CDR3 runs 13 residues. The CDR3 DNA is TGTGCCAGCAGCTGGGACAAGACAGAGACCCAGTACTTC. Protein sequence: CASSWDKTETQYF.

The chain uses TRBV12-3 or TRBV12-4 and TRBJ2-5; D is perhaps TRBD2 (6 bases). The end of the DNA fits TRBJ2-7 better, so the J call may be wrong. This CDR3 has 13 residues. The CDR3 bases are TGTGCCAGCAGTCCCGGGGACTTCTACGAGCAGTACTTC. This sequence encodes CASSPGDFYEQYF.

V gene TRBV28 combines with J gene TRBJ2-5, with TRBD1 matching over 7 bases. CDR3 size: 16 residues. Germline V gene data show CDR1 as MDHEN and CDR2 as SYDVKM. Trimming at V came to 1 base and at J to 2 bases, leaving 7 bases not matched to a gene. CDR3 DNA: TGTGCCAGCAGTTTATCTAGGACAGGACAGCAAGAGACCCAGTACTTC. The encoded protein is CASSLSRTGQQETQYF.

The table lists this clonotype with many counts. The gene calls are TRBV2 and TRBJ2-5; D uncertain. Germline loops: CDR1 SNHLY, CDR2 FYNNEI. The length of the CDR3 is 15 residues. Between the trimmed V and J ends, which lost 3 bases and 2 bases, there was a span of 13 bases. The chain's CDR3 is CASSEVGTQQETQYF. The CDR3 nucleotides read TGTGCCAGCAGTGAGGTTGGCACTCAACAAGAGACCCAGTACTTC.

On this clonotype: The junction departs from germline at one end; a sequencing error may be responsible. The genes are TRBV20-1 and TRBJ2-7, with 8 bases aligning to TRBD2. This CDR3 spans 14 amino acids. CDR1 is DFQATT and CDR2 is SNEGSKA in the germline V gene (reference sequence). CDR3 sequence: CSATIAGNNYEQHF. For the CDR3, the DNA is TGCAGTGCTACGATAGCGGGGAACAACTACGAGCAGCACTTC.

The chain uses TRBV11-3 and TRBJ2-3; D remains unclear. Trimming took 1 base from V and 2 from J, leaving 4 bases between them. Germline CDR1 and CDR2: SGHNT and YENEEA. This CDR3 has 13 residues. The CDR3 protein is CASSLAATDTQYF. In DNA, the CDR3 is TGTGCCAGCAGCTTAGCAGCCACAGATACGCAGTATTTT.

This chain joins TRBV6-1 and TRBJ2-7; weak D call: TRBD2 (5 bases). Germline V gene sequence: CDR1 MNHNS, CDR2 SASEGT. There are 13 residues in the CDR3. The V gene lost 6 bases and the J gene lost 6 bases, with 15 bases spanning the gap. The CDR3 DNA reads as TGTGCCAGCAGCGACGGACTGTATGGCGAGCAGTACTTC. Its translation: CASSDGLYGEQYF.

The rearrangement links TRBV20-1 to TRBJ2-7; TRBD2 matches 8 bases. The V gene end was trimmed by 8 bases and the J gene end by 2 bases; junction bases not matched to a gene: 5. This CDR3 contains 12 residues. Germline V gene lookup returns CDR1 DFQATT and CDR2 SNEGSKA (reference sequence). The CDR3 DNA sequence: TGCAGTACTTTAGCGGGAACCTACGAGCAGTACTTC. This encodes CSTLAGTYEQYF.

The genes are TRBV11-2 and TRBJ1-5; unclear D gene. The CDR3 has 15 amino acids. The germline CDR1 and CDR2 sequences are SGHAT and FQNNGV. The V and J ends lost 1 base and 1 base respectively, with 8 bases between them. The CDR3 DNA follows: TGTGCCAGCAGCTTAGGTCCGGGAAGCAATCAGCCCCAGCATTTT. This gives the protein CASSLGPGSNQPQHF.

The gene calls are TRBV5-1 and TRBJ1-4, with no clear D. V dropped 0 bases and J dropped 9 bases, with 18 bases sitting between them. This CDR3 has 16 amino acids. CDR1 and CDR2 from the germline V gene are SGHRS and YFSETQ. CDR3 region: CASSLGSSRDYKKLFF. The CDR3 DNA follows: TGCGCCAGCAGCTTGGGCTCGTCGAGGGATTATAAAAAACTGTTTTTT.

This clonotype was detected only a few times. The V and J genes are TRBV10-3 and TRBJ2-2, with 7 bases lining up with TRBD2. The CDR3 has 13 residues. The junction had 4 bases not matched to a gene; V was cut back by 8 bases and J by 4 bases. CDR1 is ENHRY and CDR2 is SYGVKD in the germline V gene. CDR3: CAIGEGGTGELFF. CDR3 DNA sequence: TGTGCCATCGGGGAGGGTGGCACCGGGGAGCTGTTTTTT.

The chain links TRBV3-1 to TRBJ1-2; D gene ambiguous. Germline loops: CDR1 LGHDT, CDR2 YNNKEL (reference sequence). The CDR3 covers 13 residues. The V gene lost 1 base and the J gene lost 3 bases, with 6 bases spanning the gap. DNA for the CDR3: TGTGCCAGCAGCCAAGCTTTGGACTATGGCTACACCTTC. Amino acids: CASSQALDYGYTF.

V gene TRBV5-1 combines with J gene TRBJ2-1, with 12 bases identical to TRBD2. Germline V gives CDR1 SGHRS, CDR2 YFSETQ. V was pared by 4 bases and J by 4 bases, with 6 bases of the junction left unmatched. This CDR3 spans 16 amino acids. CDR3: CASSMGTSGLYNEQFF. As DNA, the CDR3 is TGCGCCAGCAGCATGGGGACTAGCGGGTTGTACAATGAGCAGTTCTTC.

Comments on this clonotype: At one end, the junction sequence differs from germline, possibly due to a read error. The chain joins TRBV11-2 to TRBJ2-7; D is undetermined. Per the germline V gene, CDR1 is SGHAT and CDR2 is FQNNGV. The CDR3 sequence is 15 residues long. CDR3 loop: CAGSLDSPPVYEQYF. CDR3 nucleotide sequence: TGTGCCGGCAGCTTAGATAGTCCCCCTGTCTACGAGCAGTACTTC.

V usage is TRBV20-1 and J usage is TRBJ2-2; tentative D call: TRBD2 (5 bases). The germline CDR1 and CDR2 sequences are DFQATT and SNEGSKA (reference sequence). The CDR3 contains 15 residues. The V end was cut by 7 bases, the J end by 1 base, with 16 bases between. Here the CDR3 reads CSGNVGSVNTGELFF. As DNA, the CDR3 is TGCAGTGGAAATGTAGGGAGCGTGAACACCGGGGAGCTGTTTTTT.

This clonotype was detected a few times. V gene TRBV11-2 combines with J gene TRBJ2-7, with a possible D match to TRBD2 (6 bases). Trimming left V 0 bases short and J 2 bases short, with 11 bases between. From germline, CDR1 is SGHAT and CDR2 FQNNGV. This CDR3 has 15 amino acids. DNA for the CDR3: TGTGCCAGCAGCTTAGACGAGCGGGCCGCCTACGAGCAGTACTTC. It translates to CASSLDERAAYEQYF.

The chain is built from TRBV12-5 and TRBJ2-5, with a possible D match to TRBD2 (6 bases). The DNA end is more similar to TRBJ2-1, so the J call may be wrong. The CDR3 extends over 14 amino acids. Looked up from germline, CDR1 is LGHNT and CDR2 is FRNRAP. CDR3 sequence (DNA): TGTGCTAGTGGAACGGGAGCCCGGGTCTATGAGCAGTTCTTC. Its translation: CASGTGARVYEQFF.

The rearrangement uses TRBV4-1 and TRBJ2-1; TRBD2 aligns across 8 bases. The V gene end was trimmed by 1 base and the J gene end by 7 bases; junction bases not matched to a gene: 9. Germline V gene lookup returns CDR1 MGHRA and CDR2 YSYEKL. This CDR3 has 16 amino acids. As DNA, the CDR3 is TGCGCCAGCAGCCAAGGTACCGGGAGGGCCATGAATGAGCAGTTCTTC. As protein: CASSQGTGRAMNEQFF.

The chain recombines TRBV11-2 with TRBJ1-1; D might be TRBD1 (6 bases). The germline V and J ends were trimmed by 1 base and 4 bases, with 19 bases remaining between them. CDR1 is SGHAT, CDR2 FQNNGV, per germline. The CDR3 covers 17 residues. In DNA, the CDR3 is TGTGCCAGCAGCTTAGTAGTCGGACAGATGATGAGCACTGAAGCTTTCTTT. Amino acids: CASSLVVGQMMSTEAFF.

This clonotype showed up just a few times. The J gene is TRBJ2-1, the V gene TRBV6-1; weak D call: TRBD1 (5 bases). Germline V CDR1 and CDR2: MNHNS, SASEGT. This CDR3 spans 16 amino acids. Trimming took off 1 base at V and 7 bases at J, with 17 bases between the two ends. This CDR3 is CASSEGKLSKGNEQFF. The CDR3 bases are TGTGCCAGCAGTGAAGGAAAACTGTCGAAGGGGAATGAGCAGTTCTTC.

This clonotype was seen once. V is TRBV5-1 and J is TRBJ2-3, with 9 bases aligning to TRBD2. The CDR3 runs to 15 residues. CDR1 SGHRS and CDR2 YFSETQ come from the germline V gene. V was pared by 0 bases and J by 6 bases, with 5 bases of the junction left unmatched. CDR3 sequence reads: CASSLAVAGADTQYF. The CDR3 DNA is TGCGCCAGCAGCTTGGCCGTAGCGGGAGCGGATACGCAGTATTTT.

This clonotype was recorded a few times. The chain employs TRBV28 and TRBJ2-5; D gene unclear. The J call could be wrong; TRBJ2-7 is a better fit for the DNA end. This CDR3 region has 13 residues. The germline CDR1 and CDR2 sequences are MDHEN and SYDVKM. The CDR3 loop is CASSLSLDYEQYF. Written as DNA, the CDR3 is TGTGCCAGCAGTTTATCTTTGGACTACGAGCAGTACTTC.

This clonotype was seen a few times. This rearrangement joins TRBV3-1 to TRBJ2-2, with 10 bases aligning to TRBD2. From germline, CDR1 is LGHDT and CDR2 YNNKEL (reference sequence). The CDR3 runs to 15 residues. V was pared by 2 bases and J by 7 bases, with 4 bases of the junction left unmatched. CDR3 residues: CASSQQASGSGELFF. In nucleotides, the CDR3 is TGTGCCAGCAGCCAACAGGCTAGCGGGAGCGGGGAGCTGTTTTTT.